These 8 T cell receptor beta chains were sequenced from one sample in a study of blood T cell repertoires in COVID-19. The table came from immunoSEQ multiplex PCR; TCRdb's copy has only in-frame clones and leaves some out. This table has around 93,000 clones, 80% to 90% appearing once. Sample: peripheral blood. Receptors originate from a man at least 80 years old with acute or convalescent COVID-19.

This clone was detected once. The chain carries TRBV10-3 and TRBJ2-3, with 9 bases aligning to TRBD2. Germline trimming cut 7 bases from V and 4 bases from J; bases unmatched to any gene: 6. The CDR3 sequence is 14 residues long. Germline V gene data show CDR1 as ENHRY and CDR2 as SYGVKD. CDR3 sequence: CAIMSSGASDTQYF. DNA for the CDR3: TGTGCCATCATGTCTAGCGGGGCATCAGATACGCAGTATTTT.

The chain links TRBV5-8 to TRBJ1-2, with 7 positions matching TRBD1. CDR1 SGHTS and CDR2 YDEGEE come from the germline V gene. CDR3 length: 15 residues. V was pared by 0 bases and J by 2 bases, with 4 bases of the junction left unmatched. Here the CDR3 DNA reads TGTGCCAGCAGCTTGGCCGGGACAGCGAACTATGGCTACACCTTC. This gives the protein CASSLAGTANYGYTF.

CDR3 residues: CASSQGLGYTF. As DNA, the CDR3 is TGTGCCAGCAGTCAGGGGCTTGGCTACACCTTC. The chain is built from TRBV2 and TRBJ1-2; a weak D match, TRBD1 (6 bases). Trimming removed 5 bases at V and 7 bases at J, with 8 bases between. CDR1 and CDR2 (germline): SNHLY, FYNNEI. The CDR3 totals 11 residues.

CDR3 nucleotides: TGTGCCAGCTCCCGGGACAGCTCTGGAAACACCATATATTTT. As protein: CASSRDSSGNTIYF. The gene calls are TRBV18 and TRBJ1-3; the match to TRBD1 covers 7 bases. V was pared by 6 bases and J by 0 bases, with 2 bases of the junction left unmatched. Germline V gene lookup returns CDR1 KGHSH and CDR2 LQKENI. This CDR3 spans 14 amino acids.

The CDR3 loop reads CSVEGAVDGYTF. For the CDR3, the DNA is TGCAGCGTAGAGGGGGCGGTAGATGGCTACACCTTC. J is TRBJ1-2 and V is TRBV29-1; 7 bases agree with TRBD1. This CDR3 has 12 amino acids. The germline V gene has CDR1 SQVTM and CDR2 ANQGSEA. V trimming: 6 bases; J trimming: 6 bases; junction bases outside the gene matches: 7.

The V call is TRBV4-1, the J call TRBJ1-2; the match to TRBD1 covers 7 bases. The V gene end was trimmed by 4 bases and the J gene end by 1 base; junction bases not matched to a gene: 12. Germline CDR1 reads MGHRA; CDR2 reads YSYEKL. The CDR3 has 17 residues. The CDR3 is CASSPNSGTDHNYGYTF. The CDR3 bases are TGCGCCAGCAGCCCGAATTCCGGGACAGATCATAACTATGGCTACACCTTC.

V and J are TRBV28 and TRBJ1-1; 11 nucleotides agree with TRBD1. V was clipped by 4 bases and J by 7 bases; unmatched bases: 11. This CDR3 is built from 16 residues. Germline assignment: CDR1 MDHEN and CDR2 SYDVKM. CDR3 residues: CASSSTPGQGGLEAFF. CDR3 DNA: TGTGCCAGCAGTTCAACTCCGGGACAGGGGGGGCTTGAAGCTTTCTTT.

This chain links TRBV19 with TRBJ1-4; no clear D gene. The length of the CDR3 is 13 residues. Trimming stripped 7 bases from V and 4 bases from J, with 10 bases between. Germline assignment: CDR1 LNHDA and CDR2 SQIVND (reference sequence). For the CDR3, the DNA is TGTGCCAGTAATAGAGGCCTTAATGAAAAACTGTTTTTT. Its protein product is CASNRGLNEKLFF.